This TCR beta chain was captured in a study of cytomegalovirus exposure and HLA in healthy donors. Study results and caveats: Analysis was carried out at a later point, and it linked a missense DCLRE1C variant to TCR beta V- and J-gene trimming. A later analysis showed HLA-associated TCR beta chains outstripping equally common others in clonal expansion. An analysis done earlier found most TCR beta V segments productive about 87% or about 30% of the time.

Germline values: CDR1 MNHEY, CDR2 SVGAGI. The CDR3 length is 13 residues. V dropped 0 bases and J dropped 6 bases, with 7 bases sitting between them. Of note for this clone: What it binds is not known.

Use of 60 Vbeta and 13 Jbeta primers characterized the PCR. Original handling: An analysis that came later counted 80 million or so unique TCR beta chains, around 12 million shared. Assay: immunoSEQ multiplex PCR; the TCRdb copy retains only in-frame clones and omits some. That table gives V, J and clone size, and the DNA gave D and trimming. The repertoire holds about 200,000 clones, 65% to 80% seen once, with about 0.2% in the top ten. The TCR originated in a girl aged 2 to 10 in good health and CMV-seronegative. Sample: PBMCs. The chain employs TRBV6-5 and TRBJ2-3; tentative D call: TRBD1 (5 bases). This CDR3 reads CASSYSAGDTQYF. The CDR3 DNA sequence: TGTGCCAGCAGTTACTCGGCAGGGGATACGCAGTATTTT.